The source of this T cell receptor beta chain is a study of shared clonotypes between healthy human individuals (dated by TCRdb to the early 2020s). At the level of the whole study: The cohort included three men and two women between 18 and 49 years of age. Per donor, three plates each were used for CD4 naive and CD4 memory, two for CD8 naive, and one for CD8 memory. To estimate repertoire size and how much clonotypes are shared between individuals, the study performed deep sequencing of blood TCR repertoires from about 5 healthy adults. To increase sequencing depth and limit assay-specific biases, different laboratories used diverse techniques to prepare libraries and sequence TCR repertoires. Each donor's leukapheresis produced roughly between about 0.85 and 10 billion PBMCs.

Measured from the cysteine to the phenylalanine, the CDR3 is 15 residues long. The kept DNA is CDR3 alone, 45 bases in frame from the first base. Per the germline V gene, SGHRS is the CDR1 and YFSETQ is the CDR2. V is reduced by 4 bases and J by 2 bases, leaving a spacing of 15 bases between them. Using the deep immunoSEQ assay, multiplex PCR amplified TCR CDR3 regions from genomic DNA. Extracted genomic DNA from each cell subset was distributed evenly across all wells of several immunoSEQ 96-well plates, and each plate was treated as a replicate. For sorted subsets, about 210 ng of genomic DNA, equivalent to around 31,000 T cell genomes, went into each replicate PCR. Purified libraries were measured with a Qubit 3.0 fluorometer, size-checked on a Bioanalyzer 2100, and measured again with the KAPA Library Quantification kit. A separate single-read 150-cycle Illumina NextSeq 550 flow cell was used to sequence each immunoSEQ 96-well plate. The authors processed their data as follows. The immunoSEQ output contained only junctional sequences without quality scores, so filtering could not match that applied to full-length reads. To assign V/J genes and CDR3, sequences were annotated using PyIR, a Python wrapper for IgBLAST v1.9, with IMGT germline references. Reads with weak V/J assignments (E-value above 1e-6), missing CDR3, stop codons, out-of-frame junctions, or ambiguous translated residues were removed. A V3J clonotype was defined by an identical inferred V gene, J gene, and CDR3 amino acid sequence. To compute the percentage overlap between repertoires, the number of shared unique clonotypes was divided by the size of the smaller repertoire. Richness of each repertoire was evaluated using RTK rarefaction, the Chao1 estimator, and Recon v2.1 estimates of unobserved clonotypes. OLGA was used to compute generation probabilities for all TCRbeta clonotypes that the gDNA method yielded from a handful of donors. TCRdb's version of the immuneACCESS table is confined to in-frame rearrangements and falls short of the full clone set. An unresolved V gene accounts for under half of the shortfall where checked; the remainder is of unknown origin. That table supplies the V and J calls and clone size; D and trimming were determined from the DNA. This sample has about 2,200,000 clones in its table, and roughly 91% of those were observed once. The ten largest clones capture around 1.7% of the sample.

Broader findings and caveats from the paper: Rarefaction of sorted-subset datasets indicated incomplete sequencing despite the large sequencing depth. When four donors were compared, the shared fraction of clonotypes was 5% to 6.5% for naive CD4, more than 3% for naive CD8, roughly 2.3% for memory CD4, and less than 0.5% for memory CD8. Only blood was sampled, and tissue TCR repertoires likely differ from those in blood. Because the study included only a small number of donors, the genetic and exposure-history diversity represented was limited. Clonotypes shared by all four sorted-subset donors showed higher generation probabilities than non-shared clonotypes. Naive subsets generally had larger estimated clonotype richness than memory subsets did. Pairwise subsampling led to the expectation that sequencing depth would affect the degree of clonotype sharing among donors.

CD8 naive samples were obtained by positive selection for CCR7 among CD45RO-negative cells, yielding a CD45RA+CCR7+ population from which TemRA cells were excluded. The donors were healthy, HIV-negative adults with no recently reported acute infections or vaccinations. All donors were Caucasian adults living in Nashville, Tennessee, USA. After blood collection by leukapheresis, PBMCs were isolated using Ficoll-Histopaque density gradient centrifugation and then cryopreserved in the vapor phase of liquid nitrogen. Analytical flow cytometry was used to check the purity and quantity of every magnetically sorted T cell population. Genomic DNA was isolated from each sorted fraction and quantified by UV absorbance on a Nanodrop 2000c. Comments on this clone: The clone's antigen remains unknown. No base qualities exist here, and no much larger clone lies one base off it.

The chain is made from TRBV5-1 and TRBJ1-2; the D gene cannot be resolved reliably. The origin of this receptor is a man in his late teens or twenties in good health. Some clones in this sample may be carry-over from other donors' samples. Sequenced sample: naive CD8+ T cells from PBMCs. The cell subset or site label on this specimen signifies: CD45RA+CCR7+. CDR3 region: CASSVTGPGNYGYTF. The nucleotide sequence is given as TGCGCCAGCAGCGTTACCGGGCCCGGGAACTATGGCTACACCTTC.